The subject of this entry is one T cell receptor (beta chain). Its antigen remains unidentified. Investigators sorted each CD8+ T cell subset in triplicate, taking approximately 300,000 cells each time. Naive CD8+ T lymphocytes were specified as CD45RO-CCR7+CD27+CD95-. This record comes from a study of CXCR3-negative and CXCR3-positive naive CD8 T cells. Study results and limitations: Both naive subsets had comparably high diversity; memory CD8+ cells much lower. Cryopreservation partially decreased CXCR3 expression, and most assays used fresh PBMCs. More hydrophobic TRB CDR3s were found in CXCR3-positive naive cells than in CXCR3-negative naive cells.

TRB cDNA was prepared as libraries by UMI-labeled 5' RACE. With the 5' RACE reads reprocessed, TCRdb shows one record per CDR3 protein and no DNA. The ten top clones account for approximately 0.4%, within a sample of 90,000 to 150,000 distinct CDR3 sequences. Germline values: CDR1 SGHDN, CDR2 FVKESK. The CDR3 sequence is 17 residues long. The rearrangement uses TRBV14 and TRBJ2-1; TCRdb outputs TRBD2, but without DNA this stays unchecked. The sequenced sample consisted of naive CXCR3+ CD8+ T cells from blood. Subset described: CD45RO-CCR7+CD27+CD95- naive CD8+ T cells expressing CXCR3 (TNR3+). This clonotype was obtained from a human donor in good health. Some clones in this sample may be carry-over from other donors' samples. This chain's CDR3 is CASSQEALAVYWRRQFF.